Listed here are 2 T cell receptor beta chains from one sample, sequenced in a study of long-term antiretroviral therapy in people with HIV. Researchers ran immunoSEQ v3.0 at survey level. The assay was immunoSEQ multiplex PCR, and TCRdb's table has in-frame clones only and misses some. The sample records approximately 26,000 clones, approximately 90% being singletons. This specimen consisted of unsorted PBMCs, obtained 3.1 years after starting antiretroviral therapy. The receptors derive from a man between 18 and 29 years old with HIV.

The chain employs TRBV7-3 and TRBJ2-1; D ambiguous. CDR3 length: 13 residues. The germline CDR1 and CDR2 sequences are SGHTA and FQGTGA. V lost 4 bases and J 5 bases, leaving 9 bases between the germline ends. This chain's CDR3 is CASSSGINNEQFF. DNA of the CDR3: TGTGCCAGCAGCTCCGGTATAAACAATGAGCAGTTCTTC.

The chain employs TRBV19 and TRBJ1-2; 8 nucleotides align to TRBD1. CDR1 LNHDA and CDR2 SQIVND come from the germline V gene (reference sequence). Germline trimming cut 5 bases from V and 4 bases from J; bases unmatched to any gene: 3. This CDR3 is built from 13 residues. CDR3 region: CASSAQGAYGYTF. CDR3 bases: TGTGCCAGTAGTGCGCAGGGGGCCTATGGCTACACCTTC. The full variable domain, rest sourced from reference TRBV19 and TRBJ1-2, is DGGITQSPKYLFRKEGQNVTLSCEQNLNHDAMYWYRQDPGQGLRLIYYSQIVNDFQKGDIAEGYSVSREKKESFPLTVTSAQKNPTAFYLCASSAQGAYGYTFGSGTRLTVV.